The 31 T cell receptor beta chains below were found in one sample sequenced in a study of technical replicates of blood from several donors. Assay used: immunoSEQ multiplex PCR; TCRdb lists only in-frame clones, some missing. The repertoire holds about 69,000 clones, with approximately 89% as singletons. Sequencing was performed on PBMCs. Receptors were obtained from a human donor in good health. Some clones in this sample may be carry-over from other donors' samples.

The J gene is TRBJ2-7, the V gene TRBV2; 8 nucleotides align to TRBD1. The CDR3 has 14 amino acids. Germline V gives CDR1 SNHLY, CDR2 FYNNEI. The junction had 8 bases not matched to a gene; V was cut back by 4 bases and J by 6 bases. The CDR3 here is CASSGYRGRGEQYF. The CDR3 nucleotides read TGTGCCAGCAGTGGGTACAGGGGGAGAGGCGAGCAGTACTTC.

The chain combines TRBV29-1 with TRBJ2-7, with 10 bases matching TRBD2. Trimming took 5 bases from V and 4 from J; bases not matched to a gene: 11. Germline lookup yields CDR1 SQVTM and CDR2 ANQGSEA. CDR3 length: 15 amino acids. The CDR3 region is CSVFSLAGARYEQYF. CDR3 sequence (DNA): TGCAGCGTTTTTAGTCTAGCGGGAGCTCGGTACGAGCAGTACTTC.

V gene TRBV5-1 combines with J gene TRBJ1-6; TRBD1 might be the D (6 bases). The germline CDR1 and CDR2 sequences are SGHRS and YFSETQ. Trimming left V 9 bases short and J 7 bases short, with 17 bases between. This CDR3 is built from 14 residues. CDR3 sequence: CATTTGNSNSPLHF. In nucleotides, the CDR3 is TGCGCCACCACGACAGGAAATTCCAATTCACCCCTCCACTTT.

The chain couples TRBV7-8 to TRBJ2-2; TRBD2 matches 13 bases. The ends lost 5 bases at V and 0 bases at J; junction bases unmatched: 6. Germline V gene sequence: CDR1 SGHVS, CDR2 FQNEAQ. The CDR3 is 18 residues long. The CDR3: CASSPRTSGGPNTGELFF. The CDR3 DNA reads TGTGCCAGCAGCCCGCGGACTAGCGGGGGTCCGAACACCGGGGAGCTGTTTTTT.

V is TRBV30 and J is TRBJ2-7, with 11 bases aligning to TRBD2. CDR3 length equals 13 residues. CDR1 is GTSNPN and CDR2 is SVGIG in the germline V gene (reference sequence). J was trimmed by 4 bases and V by 5 bases; bases with no gene match: 4. The CDR3 DNA reads TGTGCCTGGCAGGGACTAGCGGAGTACGAGCAGTACTTC. This gives the protein CAWQGLAEYEQYF.

The chain recombines TRBV6-1 with TRBJ2-7; 7 positions match TRBD2. J lost 6 bases, V lost 10 bases, and 9 bases had no gene match. From germline, CDR1 is MNHNS and CDR2 SASEGT. The CDR3 is made up of 12 amino acids. The CDR3 region is CAIQEAGLEQYF. The CDR3 nucleotides read TGTGCCATCCAGGAAGCGGGACTCGAGCAGTACTTC.

The chain recombines TRBV5-6 with TRBJ1-1; D is unclear. The CDR3 loop spans 14 amino acids. Trimming removed 1 base at V and 1 base at J, with 8 bases between. Germline lookup yields CDR1 SGHDT and CDR2 YYEEEE. The CDR3 here is CASSLLEGNTEAFF. The CDR3 nucleotides are TGTGCCAGCAGCTTGTTGGAGGGGAACACTGAAGCTTTCTTT.

The J gene is TRBJ2-5, the V gene TRBV15, with D possibly being TRBD2 (6 bases). Germline CDR1 and CDR2: LNHNV and YYDKDF (reference sequence). Trimming left V 0 bases short and J 5 bases short, with 10 bases between. This CDR3 has 14 residues. CDR3 region: CATSREFLAETQYF. The CDR3 bases are TGTGCCACCAGCAGAGAGTTCCTAGCGGAGACCCAGTACTTC.

The chain carries TRBV19 and TRBJ1-1, with 7 bases that match TRBD1. The germline CDR1 and CDR2 sequences are LNHDA and SQIVND (reference sequence). This CDR3 comprises 17 residues. V trimming: 3 bases; J trimming: 4 bases; junction bases outside the gene matches: 14. Here the CDR3 reads CASSISTSDRVGTEAFF. CDR3 coding DNA: TGTGCCAGTAGTATCTCGACTTCTGACAGGGTGGGCACTGAAGCTTTCTTT.

This chain links TRBV4-1 with TRBJ1-1; D is undetermined. V gave up 1 base and J gave up 2 bases, with 8 bases separating them. This CDR3 region has 14 residues. Germline CDR1 reads MGHRA; CDR2 reads YSYEKL. The CDR3 loop is CASSQGASNTEAFF. DNA of the CDR3: TGCGCCAGCAGCCAAGGGGCCTCAAACACTGAAGCTTTCTTT.

About this clone: Germline is not matched at one junction end, which may reflect a read error. The chain uses TRBV7-2 and TRBJ2-3; D is perhaps TRBD2 (7 bases). In germline, CDR1 is SGHTA, CDR2 FQGNSA. There are 15 residues in the CDR3. The DNA for the CDR3 is TGTGCCAGCAGCATAGCTGGGGGGGCTAGAGATACGCAGTATTTT. Its protein product is CASSIAGGARDTQYF.

The genes are TRBV4-3 and TRBJ2-7; 7 bases align to TRBD1. The CDR3 has 17 residues. V lost 1 base to trimming and J lost 7 bases; unmatched junction nucleotides: 16. Looked up from germline, CDR1 is LGHNA and CDR2 is YSLEER. CDR3 coding DNA: TGCGCCAGCAGCCAAGTCTTCACAGGGGATCGCTTTTTTGAGCAGTACTTC. It is translated as CASSQVFTGDRFFEQYF.

The chain has TRBV10-3 and TRBJ2-2, with 7 nucleotides matching TRBD1. Germline V gives CDR1 ENHRY, CDR2 SYGVKD. The CDR3 spans 15 residues. Unmatched junction bases numbered 5, after V lost 5 bases and J lost 2 bases. This CDR3 is CAISQGQTNTGELFF. For the CDR3, the DNA is TGTGCCATCAGTCAGGGACAGACCAACACCGGGGAGCTGTTTTTT.

The V and J genes are TRBV7-7 and TRBJ2-7, with D possibly matching TRBD2 (6 bases). Germline CDR1 reads SSHAT; CDR2 reads FNYEAQ (reference sequence). This CDR3 has 15 residues. Trimming left V 4 bases short and J 0 bases short, with 13 bases between. The CDR3 DNA follows: TGTGCCAGCAGCTGCGGGACCTCGAACTCCTACGAGCAGTACTTC. It yields the protein CASSCGTSNSYEQYF.

The gene calls are TRBV27 and TRBJ2-2; 15 bases are shared with TRBD2. Trimming removed 1 base from V and 6 bases from J; junction bases left unmatched: 0. The CDR3 sequence is 16 residues long. CDR1 and CDR2 from the germline V gene are MNHEY and SMNVEV (reference sequence). CDR3 sequence: CASSLWTSGGAGELFF. Written as DNA, the CDR3 is TGTGCCAGCAGTTTATGGACTAGCGGGGGGGCCGGGGAGCTGTTTTTT.

The chain has TRBV7-9 and TRBJ2-3, with 10 bases lining up with TRBD2. CDR3 length: 16 residues. The ends lost 5 bases at V and 6 bases at J; junction bases unmatched: 11. Germline assignment: CDR1 SEHNR and CDR2 FQNEAQ (reference sequence). The CDR3 region is CASSPRSGGGSDTQYF. In DNA, the CDR3 is TGTGCCAGCAGCCCACGAAGCGGGGGGGGATCCGATACGCAGTATTTT.

The chain is built from TRBV19 and TRBJ2-1; 12 bases map to TRBD2. The CDR3 covers 16 residues. The germline V gene encodes CDR1 LNHDA and CDR2 SQIVND (reference sequence). Unmatched junction bases numbered 9, after V lost 5 bases and J lost 7 bases. The CDR3 reads CASSGATSGGRNEQFF. The CDR3 DNA follows: TGTGCCAGTAGTGGAGCTACTAGCGGGGGGCGAAATGAGCAGTTCTTC.

This clone showed up just once. J is TRBJ2-1 and V is TRBV29-1, with TRBD1 matching over 8 bases. Germline assignment: CDR1 SQVTM and CDR2 ANQGSEA. The CDR3 length is 13 residues. Trimming removed 4 bases from V and 6 bases from J; junction bases left unmatched: 5. The CDR3 region is CSVVGTGSNEQFF. The CDR3 DNA is TGCAGCGTTGTTGGGACAGGCAGCAATGAGCAGTTCTTC.

The chain combines TRBV29-1 with TRBJ1-2; D is uncertain. From germline, CDR1 is SQVTM and CDR2 ANQGSEA. Trimming left V 2 bases short and J 6 bases short, with 10 bases between. The CDR3 spans 12 residues. This CDR3 reads CSVESGIHGYTF. The CDR3 DNA sequence: TGCAGCGTTGAATCCGGGATCCATGGCTACACCTTC.

The chain recombines TRBV7-2 with TRBJ2-7; the match to TRBD1 covers 9 bases. V lost 3 bases to trimming and J lost 2 bases; unmatched junction nucleotides: 2. Germline CDR1 is SGHTA and CDR2 is FQGNSA. This CDR3 comprises 14 residues. Here the CDR3 DNA reads TGTGCCAGCAGCTTCCGACAGGGGGCCTACGAGCAGTACTTC. This codes for CASSFRQGAYEQYF.

The J gene is TRBJ1-6, the V gene TRBV5-1, with D perhaps TRBD1 (5 bases). The CDR3 spans 18 residues. Looked up from germline, CDR1 is SGHRS and CDR2 is YFSETQ. V lost 0 bases and J lost 2, with 15 bases in between. CDR3 sequence: CASSLAGGGGPYNSPLHF. CDR3 coding DNA: TGCGCCAGCAGCTTGGCCGGGGGGGGAGGACCCTATAATTCACCCCTCCACTTT.

The chain combines TRBV2 with TRBJ1-6; maybe TRBD1 (6 bases). CDR1 is SNHLY, CDR2 FYNNEI, per germline. This CDR3 contains 14 residues. V dropped 6 bases and J dropped 10 bases, with 16 bases sitting between them. This CDR3 reads CASRGGGGRSPLHF. The CDR3 DNA follows: TGTGCCAGCAGGGGAGGGGGGGGACGATCACCCCTCCACTTT.

This CDR3 reads CASSPNLDGFSGNTIYF. Here the CDR3 DNA reads TGTGCCAGCTCACCCAACCTAGACGGATTCTCTGGAAACACCATATATTTT. The chain couples TRBV18 to TRBJ1-3; D unresolved. With 3 bases removed from V and 0 bases from J, the gap between germline ends came to 15 bases. This CDR3 is 17 amino acids long. CDR1 KGHSH and CDR2 LQKENI come from the germline V gene.

The chain combines TRBV2 with TRBJ1-4, with 12 bases that match TRBD1. The CDR3 is 18 amino acids. Germline V lookup: CDR1 SNHLY, CDR2 FYNNEI. V dropped 6 bases and J dropped 1; count of bases not matched to a gene: 9. CDR3 coding DNA: TGTGCCAGCAGGCCCGGGACAGGGGGCGCGGTAACTAATGAAAAACTGTTTTTT. Protein: CASRPGTGGAVTNEKLFF.

The CDR3 DNA follows: TGTGCCAGCTCTGGCGCGGGATTTACTGGGGATGAGCAGTTCTTC. Protein product: CASSGAGFTGDEQFF. This chain connects TRBV11-2 to TRBJ2-1, with a weak D call TRBD2 (6 bases). From germline, CDR1 is SGHAT and CDR2 FQNNGV. Trimming cost V 8 bases and J 8 bases, with 22 bases left between them. This CDR3 is built from 15 residues.

The chain has TRBV7-2 and TRBJ1-1; tentative D call: TRBD1 (6 bases). V was clipped by 4 bases and J by 1 base, with 7 bases between them. The germline V gene encodes CDR1 SGHTA and CDR2 FQGNSA. The length of the CDR3 is 13 residues. In DNA form, the CDR3 reads TGTGCCAGCAGCTCGGGACAGAACACTGAAGCTTTCTTT. Protein sequence: CASSSGQNTEAFF. The full variable domain, rest sourced from reference TRBV7-2 and TRBJ1-1, is GAGVSQSPSNKVTEKGKDVELRCDPISGHTALYWYRQSLGQGLEFLIYFQGNSAPDKSGLPSDRFSAERTGGSVSTLTIQRTQQEDSAVYLCASSSGQNTEAFFGQGTRLTVV.

This clone has just one count. The J gene is TRBJ1-2, the V gene TRBV19, with 7 nucleotides matching TRBD1. This CDR3 contains 11 residues. CDR1 LNHDA and CDR2 SQIVND come from the germline V gene (reference sequence). The V gene end was trimmed by 9 bases and the J gene end by 8 bases; junction bases not matched to a gene: 6. In DNA form, the CDR3 reads TGTGCCAGCAGACAGGGTGTAGGCTACACCTTC. Translated: CASRQGVGYTF.

The chain has TRBV5-1 and TRBJ2-7; D is uncertain. The germline V gene encodes CDR1 SGHRS and CDR2 YFSETQ. The CDR3 covers 14 residues. Trimming pared 4 bases from V and 0 bases from J, leaving 11 bases between. In nucleotides, the CDR3 is TGCGCCAGCAGCACCCACAGCCCCTCCTACGAGCAGTACTTC. Encoded protein: CASSTHSPSYEQYF.

The chain couples TRBV9 to TRBJ2-3; possibly TRBD2 for D (5 bases). Deletions cut 2 bases from V and 0 bases from J, with 10 bases between. The CDR3 sequence is 15 residues long. The germline V gene encodes CDR1 SGDLS and CDR2 YYNGEE. CDR3 amino acids: CASSVGGSSTDTQYF. The CDR3 DNA sequence: TGTGCCAGCAGCGTTGGAGGCTCTAGCACAGATACGCAGTATTTT.

The chain carries TRBV6-1 and TRBJ2-6, with unresolved D. Trimming removed 6 bases at V and 1 base at J, with 10 bases between. CDR3 size: 15 residues. Germline values: CDR1 MNHNS, CDR2 SASEGT. The CDR3 DNA sequence: TGTGCCAGCAGAACCCTCACATCTGGGGCCAACGTCCTGACTTTC. Its protein product is CASRTLTSGANVLTF.

The chain combines TRBV2 with TRBJ1-1; maybe TRBD1 (5 bases). Between the trimmed V and J ends, which lost 3 bases and 5 bases, there was a span of 13 bases. CDR1 SNHLY and CDR2 FYNNEI come from the germline V gene. This CDR3 region has 14 residues. CDR3 sequence: CASSDIAGKTEAFF. DNA for the CDR3: TGTGCCAGCAGTGATATAGCAGGGAAGACTGAAGCTTTCTTT.